The following is a TCR beta chain sequence with its context. Here immunoSEQ multiplex PCR was the method, and the copy in TCRdb shows in-frame clones only, minus some. This table holds 65,000 to 90,000 clones, 87% found once. This specimen comes from a study of blood T cell repertoires in COVID-19. The CDR3 runs to 15 residues. V lost 0 bases and J lost 3, with 14 bases in between. CDR1 and CDR2 from the germline V gene are GTSNPN and SVGIG (reference sequence). This TCR derives from a man aged 30 to 45 with acute or convalescent COVID-19. Sample: peripheral blood. J is TRBJ2-5 and V is TRBV30, with D possibly being TRBD1 (6 bases). The CDR3 here is CAWSVEGVREETQYF. As DNA, the CDR3 is TGTGCCTGGAGTGTAGAGGGGGTCAGAGAAGAGACCCAGTACTTC.